Shown below are 27 T cell receptor beta chains from a single sample sequenced in a study of persistence of HIV-infected CD4 T cells. Lysates of CMV-infected fibroblasts at around 9.8 ug/mL stimulated these cells. CD40L-negative CD69-negative CD45RO-high memory CD4+ T cells were sorted as populations depleted of antigen-responding cells. The immunoSEQ assay was version 4, run in survey mode. Measured with immunoSEQ multiplex PCR; TCRdb has only the in-frame clones, and not every one. The data hold some 30,000 clones, with approximately 80% observed a single time. The antigens for these receptors are not known. The source material was CD4+ T cells sorted from PBMCs after approximately 18-hour stimulation, sampled from a patient who received antiretroviral therapy. The receptors originated from an adult woman with HIV who was CMV-seropositive.

The chain uses TRBV19 and TRBJ1-1, with TRBD1 as a possible D gene (5 bases). This CDR3 is built from 15 residues. Germline lookup yields CDR1 LNHDA and CDR2 SQIVND (reference sequence). V was shortened by 7 bases and J by 0 bases, with 15 bases between the two germline ends. The CDR3 reads CASTPPGRLNTEAFF. The CDR3 DNA is TGTGCCAGTACCCCCCCGGGACGGTTGAACACTGAAGCTTTCTTT.

The rearrangement joins TRBV30 to TRBJ2-1; 7 bases match TRBD1. The CDR3 totals 15 residues. V was clipped by 4 bases and J by 2 bases; unmatched bases: 8. Germline loops: CDR1 GTSNPN, CDR2 SVGIG (reference sequence). CDR3 coding DNA: TGTGCCTGGACCGGGACAGTTGGCGCCTACAATGAGCAGTTCTTC. Amino acid sequence: CAWTGTVGAYNEQFF.

The chain links TRBV29-1 to TRBJ2-1, with TRBD2 matching over 7 bases. This CDR3 has 13 residues. From germline, CDR1 is SQVTM and CDR2 ANQGSEA. V was pared by 7 bases and J by 4 bases, with 7 bases of the junction left unmatched. In DNA, the CDR3 is TGCAGCGGTGAGGCTAGCGGATACAATGAGCAGTTCTTC. Encoded protein: CSGEASGYNEQFF.

For the CDR3, the DNA is TGTGCCAGCAGCCAAGCGATCAGTCCGAACACTGAAGCTTTCTTT. It encodes CASSQAISPNTEAFF. This chain connects TRBV3-1 (or the pseudogene TRBV3-2) to TRBJ1-1; D unresolved. V lost 1 base, J lost 1 base, and 10 bases lay in between. The length of the CDR3 is 15 residues. Looked up from germline, CDR1 is LGHDT and CDR2 is YNNKEL (reference sequence).

V usage is TRBV3-1 (or the pseudogene TRBV3-2) and J usage is TRBJ1-2; D gene uncertain. V lost 1 base to trimming and J lost 5 bases, with 5 bases between them. CDR3 length equals 12 residues. Germline lookup yields CDR1 LGHDT and CDR2 YNNKEL (reference sequence). The CDR3 region is CASSQATYGYTF. As DNA, the CDR3 is TGTGCCAGCAGCCAAGCTACATATGGCTACACCTTC.

This clone was found a few times. This chain links TRBV2 with TRBJ1-1, with D possibly TRBD1 on 5 matching bases. Germline V gene lookup returns CDR1 SNHLY and CDR2 FYNNEI. The CDR3 sequence is 14 residues long. Trimming took off 1 base at V and 5 bases at J, with 11 bases between the two ends. CDR3 residues: CASSEEGTWTEAFF. In nucleotides, the CDR3 is TGTGCCAGCAGTGAAGAAGGGACCTGGACTGAAGCTTTCTTT.

This clone was observed a handful of times. The chain carries TRBV5-4 and TRBJ1-1; D remains unclear. The CDR3 is made up of 15 amino acids. Trimming stripped 4 bases from V and 3 bases from J, with 16 bases between. Per germline, CDR1 SGHNT and CDR2 YYREEE (reference sequence). The chain's CDR3 is CASSPGLTRDTEAFF. Written as DNA, the CDR3 is TGTGCCAGCAGCCCCGGACTCACGCGGGACACTGAAGCTTTCTTT.

The count of this clone is one. V usage is TRBV27 and J usage is TRBJ2-6; D uncertain. In germline, CDR1 is MNHEY, CDR2 SMNVEV (reference sequence). This CDR3 spans 17 amino acids. Between the trimmed V and J ends, which lost 3 bases and 0 bases, there was a span of 12 bases. The CDR3 is CASSFFTLTSGANVLTF. The CDR3 nucleotides are TGTGCCAGCAGTTTCTTCACCCTCACCTCTGGGGCCAACGTCCTGACTTTC.

The chain has TRBV7-9 and TRBJ1-2, with a tentative D call TRBD1 (5 bases). The V and J ends lost 5 bases and 4 bases respectively, with 17 bases between them. CDR3 length: 15 amino acids. CDR1 and CDR2 (germline): SEHNR, FQNEAQ (reference sequence). CDR3 region: CASSTDTSELYGYTF. DNA of the CDR3: TGTGCCAGCAGCACGGACACATCAGAACTCTATGGCTACACCTTC.

This clone was picked up a small number of times. The V and J genes are TRBV2 and TRBJ2-3; tentative D call: TRBD1 (6 bases). Trimming removed 4 bases at V and 4 bases at J, with 12 bases between. CDR1 SNHLY and CDR2 FYNNEI come from the germline V gene. The CDR3 is made up of 14 amino acids. As DNA, the CDR3 is TGTGCCAGCAGTGTGACAGGTTATCCAGATACGCAGTATTTT. The encoded protein is CASSVTGYPDTQYF. Full variable domain (missing parts from reference TRBV2 and TRBJ2-3): EPEVTQTPSHQVTQMGQEVILRCVPISNHLYFYWYRQILGQKVEFLVSFYNNEISEKSEIFDDQFSVERPDGSNFTLKIRSTKLEDSAMYFCASSVTGYPDTQYFGPGTRLTVL.

A few counts support this clone. The J gene is TRBJ1-5, the V gene TRBV19, with TRBD1 matching over 10 bases. The V gene's germline CDR1 is LNHDA and CDR2 SQIVND (reference sequence). The CDR3 consists of 16 residues. The V segment lost 1 base and the J segment 2 bases; nucleotides outside the gene matches: 2. The CDR3 spells CASSIAGTGGNQPQHF. CDR3 bases: TGTGCCAGTAGTATAGCCGGGACAGGGGGCAATCAGCCCCAGCATTTT.

The genes are TRBV30 and TRBJ2-7; no clear D. The germline CDR1 and CDR2 sequences are GTSNPN and SVGIG (reference sequence). The ends were cut back, 3 bases at V and 3 bases at J, with 9 bases in the middle. The CDR3 consists of 12 residues. The CDR3 protein is CAWSASGYEQYF. The CDR3 coding sequence is TGTGCCTGGAGCGCTTCGGGCTACGAGCAGTACTTC. Drawing the rest from reference TRBV30 and TRBJ2-7, the complete variable domain is SQTIHQWPATLVQPVGSPLSLECTVEGTSNPNLYWYRQAAGRGLQLLFYSVGIGQISSEVPQNLSASRPQDRQFILSSKKLLLSDSGFYLCAWSASGYEQYFGPGTRLTVT.

The V call is TRBV28, the J call TRBJ1-2; D is possibly TRBD1 (6 bases). Germline values: CDR1 MDHEN, CDR2 SYDVKM. Trimming took off 7 bases at V and 1 base at J, with 16 bases between the two ends. The CDR3 extends over 15 amino acids. The CDR3 DNA reads TGTGCCAGCATTCAACCTAGGGGGTTTAACTATGGCTACACCTTC. This encodes CASIQPRGFNYGYTF.

This sequence joins TRBV7-9 and TRBJ1-4; no firm D call. Trimming took 1 base from V and 0 from J, leaving 9 bases between them. The CDR3 is made up of 16 amino acids. The germline V gene encodes CDR1 SEHNR and CDR2 FQNEAQ (reference sequence). The CDR3 protein is CASSLGVGATNEKLFF. The DNA of the CDR3 is TGTGCCAGCAGCTTAGGGGTCGGGGCAACTAATGAAAAACTGTTTTTT. Together with reference TRBV7-9 and TRBJ1-4, the CDR3 gives the full variable domain: DTGVSQNPRHKITKRGQNVTFRCDPISEHNRLYWYRQTLGQGPEFLTYFQNEAQLEKSRLLSDRFSAERPKGSFSTLEIQRTEQGDSAMYLCASSLGVGATNEKLFFGSGTQLSVL.

The chain joins TRBV7-2 to TRBJ1-4; TRBD1 matches at 9 bases. CDR3 length: 16 amino acids. Germline lookup yields CDR1 SGHTA and CDR2 FQGNSA. Trimming cost V 4 bases and J 4 bases; bases outside gene matches: 7. CDR3 DNA sequence: TGTGCCAGCAGCTCGGGCCGGACAGGGGTTAATGAAAAACTGTTTTTT. It codes for CASSSGRTGVNEKLFF.

The chain recombines TRBV7-2 with TRBJ1-5; TRBD1 might be the D (6 bases). Trimming removed 0 bases at V and 4 bases at J, with 10 bases between. The CDR3 consists of 15 residues. Per the germline V gene, CDR1 is SGHTA and CDR2 is FQGNSA. CDR3 coding DNA: TGTGCCAGCAGCTTAGCGGGGACAATGAATCAGCCCCAGCATTTT. Its translation is CASSLAGTMNQPQHF.

This clone occurred a few times. The chain employs TRBV30 and TRBJ1-5; D unclear. Germline lookup yields CDR1 GTSNPN and CDR2 SVGIG (reference sequence). V lost 2 bases to trimming and J lost 4 bases, with 15 bases between them. There are 15 residues in the CDR3. In DNA, the CDR3 is TGTGCCTGGAGTAGGATGGGGAACCTGAATCAGCCCCAGCATTTT. This codes for CAWSRMGNLNQPQHF.

The J gene is TRBJ2-4, the V gene TRBV5-1; the D is unclear. Trimming removed 0 bases from V and 8 bases from J, with 6 bases in between. Germline V gene lookup returns CDR1 SGHRS and CDR2 YFSETQ. This CDR3 is 12 amino acids long. CDR3 DNA: TGCGCCAGCAGCTTGGGTGGCTACATTCAGTACTTC. Translating it yields CASSLGGYIQYF.

The rearrangement joins TRBV5-8 to TRBJ2-5; either TRBD1 or TRBD2 may fit D (5 bases each). Germline CDR1 SGHTS, CDR2 YDEGEE. CDR3 length: 14 residues. Trimming removed 3 bases from V and 4 bases from J, with 13 bases in between. As DNA, the CDR3 is TGTGCCAGCAGCTCGGGACGGGTTATAGAGACCCAGTACTTC. Its translation: CASSSGRVIETQYF.

The gene calls are TRBV5-8 and TRBJ1-1; D is possibly TRBD1 (5 bases). V gave up 4 bases and J gave up 10 bases, with 11 bases separating them. CDR1 is SGHTS and CDR2 is YDEGEE in the germline V gene. This CDR3 spans 11 amino acids. This CDR3 reads CASSGTGGAFF. CDR3 nucleotide sequence: TGTGCCAGCAGCGGAACAGGTGGAGCTTTCTTT.

Only one count was recorded for this clone. The chain joins TRBV10-1 to TRBJ2-1; 11 bases agree with TRBD2. Germline assignment: CDR1 WNHNN and CDR2 SYGVQD (reference sequence). This CDR3 spans 13 amino acids. V lost 5 bases, J lost 9 bases, and 3 bases stayed unmatched. CDR3 residues: CASSFSGGAEQFF. Written as DNA, the CDR3 is TGCGCCAGCAGTTTTAGCGGGGGGGCTGAGCAGTTCTTC.

This clone appeared a single time. The rearrangement uses TRBV2 and TRBJ1-5; no clear D. V was cut by 6 bases and J by 7 bases, with 13 bases left in between. The CDR3 covers 13 residues. In germline, CDR1 is SNHLY, CDR2 FYNNEI. The CDR3 loop reads CASSAGLWQPQHF. The CDR3 region has the DNA TGTGCCAGCAGCGCGGGTTTGTGGCAGCCCCAGCATTTT.

The chain employs TRBV18 and TRBJ1-1; maybe TRBD1 (6 bases). Between the trimmed V and J ends, which lost 6 bases and 10 bases, there was a span of 15 bases. This CDR3 is built from 12 residues. Germline V gene lookup returns CDR1 KGHSH and CDR2 LQKENI. CDR3: CASSPPGQGAFF. CDR3 sequence (DNA): TGTGCCAGCTCTCCTCCGGGACAAGGAGCTTTCTTT.

This chain uses TRBV19 with TRBJ2-5; D is possibly TRBD1 (6 bases). In germline, CDR1 is LNHDA, CDR2 SQIVND (reference sequence). This CDR3 is built from 15 residues. V was clipped by 0 bases and J by 5 bases, with 13 bases between them. Here the CDR3 DNA reads TGTGCCAGTAGTATAGAGGGGTTTAGGGGGGAGACCCAGTACTTC. It specifies CASSIEGFRGETQYF.

This clone came up a few times. The genes are TRBV19 and TRBJ2-7, with 7 bases matching TRBD1. CDR3 length equals 14 residues. The germline V gene has CDR1 LNHDA and CDR2 SQIVND (reference sequence). J lost 1 base, V lost 5 bases, and 5 bases had no gene match. The CDR3 sequence is CASSATGDSYEQYV. CDR3 nucleotides: TGTGCCAGTAGTGCCACAGGGGATTCCTACGAGCAGTACGTC.

The chain couples TRBV6-1 to TRBJ2-7; 8 nucleotides line up with TRBD1. Germline loops: CDR1 MNHNS, CDR2 SASEGT. V shed 5 bases and J 2 bases; nucleotides not matched to a gene: 5. This CDR3 spans 14 amino acids. CDR3 sequence (DNA): TGTGCCAGCAGTTTCAGGGGGCTCCCCTACGAGCAGTACTTC. Protein product: CASSFRGLPYEQYF.

This chain links TRBV20-1 with TRBJ2-7; D is unresolved. This CDR3 is 11 amino acids long. Trimming left V 6 bases short and J 4 bases short, with 10 bases between. Germline V gene lookup returns CDR1 DFQATT and CDR2 SNEGSKA (reference sequence). The CDR3 DNA reads TGCAGTGCGCAGGACGGATACGAGCAGTACTTC. Its protein is CSAQDGYEQYF.